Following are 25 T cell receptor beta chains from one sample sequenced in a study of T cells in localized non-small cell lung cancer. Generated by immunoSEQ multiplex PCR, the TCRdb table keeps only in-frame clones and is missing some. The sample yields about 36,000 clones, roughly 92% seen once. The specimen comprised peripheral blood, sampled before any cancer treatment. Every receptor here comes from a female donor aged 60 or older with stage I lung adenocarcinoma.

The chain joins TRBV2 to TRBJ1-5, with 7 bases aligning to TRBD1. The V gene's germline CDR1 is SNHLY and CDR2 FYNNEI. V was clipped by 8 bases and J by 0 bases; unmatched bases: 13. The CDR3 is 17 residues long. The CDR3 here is CASGRGRGANSNQPQHF. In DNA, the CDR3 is TGTGCCAGCGGGAGGGGGCGCGGGGCTAATAGCAATCAGCCCCAGCATTTT.

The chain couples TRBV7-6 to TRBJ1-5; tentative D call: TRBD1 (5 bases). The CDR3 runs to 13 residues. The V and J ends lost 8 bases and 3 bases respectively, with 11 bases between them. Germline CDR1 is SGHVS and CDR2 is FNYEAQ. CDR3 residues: CASQRDLNQPQHF. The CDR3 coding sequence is TGTGCCAGCCAACGGGACCTCAATCAGCCCCAGCATTTT.

The chain's CDR3 is CASSSRGPGLTVTYEQYV. CDR3 bases: TGTGCCAGCAGCTCTCGCGGTCCGGGCCTTACGGTAACCTACGAGCAGTACGTC. J is TRBJ2-7 and V is TRBV7-2; D call uncertain. Germline CDR1 reads SGHTA; CDR2 reads FQGNSA. The ends were cut back, 4 bases at V and 2 bases at J, with 24 bases in the middle. The CDR3 runs to 18 residues.

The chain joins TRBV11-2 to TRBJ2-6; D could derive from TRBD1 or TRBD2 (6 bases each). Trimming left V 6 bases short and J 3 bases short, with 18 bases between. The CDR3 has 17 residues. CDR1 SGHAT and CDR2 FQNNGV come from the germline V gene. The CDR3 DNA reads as TGTGCCAGCAGGTCGTACCGGGGGCAAGATGGGGCCAACGTCCTGACTTTC. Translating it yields CASRSYRGQDGANVLTF.

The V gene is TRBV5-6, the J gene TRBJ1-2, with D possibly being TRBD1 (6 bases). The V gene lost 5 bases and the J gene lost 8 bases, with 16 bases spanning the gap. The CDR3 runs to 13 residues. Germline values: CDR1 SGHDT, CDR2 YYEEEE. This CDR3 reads CASSTGIQLGYTF. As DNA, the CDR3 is TGTGCCAGCAGTACAGGGATCCAGCTGGGCTACACCTTC.

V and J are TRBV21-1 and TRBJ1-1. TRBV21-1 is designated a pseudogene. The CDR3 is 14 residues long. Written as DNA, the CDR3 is TGTGCCAGCAGCGGTTACGGGGCGAACACTGAAGCTTTCTTT. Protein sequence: CASSGYGANTEAFF.

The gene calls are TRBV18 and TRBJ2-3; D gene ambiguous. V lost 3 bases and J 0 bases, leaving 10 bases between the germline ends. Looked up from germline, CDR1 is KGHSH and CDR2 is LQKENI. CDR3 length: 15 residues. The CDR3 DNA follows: TGTGCCAGCTCACCGTTTAAGTCTAGCACAGATACGCAGTATTTT. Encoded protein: CASSPFKSSTDTQYF.

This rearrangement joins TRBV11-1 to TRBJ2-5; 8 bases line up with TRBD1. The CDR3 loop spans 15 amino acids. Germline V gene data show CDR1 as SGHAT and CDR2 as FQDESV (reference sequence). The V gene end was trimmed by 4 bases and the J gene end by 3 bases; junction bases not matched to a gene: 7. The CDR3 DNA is TGTGCCAGCAGCTCCAGGGGGCTTTGGGAAGAGACCCAGTACTTC. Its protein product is CASSSRGLWEETQYF.

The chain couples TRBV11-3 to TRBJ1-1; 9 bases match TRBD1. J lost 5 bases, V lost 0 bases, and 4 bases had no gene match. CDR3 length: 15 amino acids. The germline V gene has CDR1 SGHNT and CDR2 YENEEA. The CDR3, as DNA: TGTGCCAGCAGCTTAGAGGGGGGACAGGGAACTGAAGCTTTCTTT. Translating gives CASSLEGGQGTEAFF.

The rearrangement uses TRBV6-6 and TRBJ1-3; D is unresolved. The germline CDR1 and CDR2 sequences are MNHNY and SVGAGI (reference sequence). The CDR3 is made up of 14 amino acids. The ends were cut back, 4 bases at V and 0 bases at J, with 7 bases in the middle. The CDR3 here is CASSSAPSGNTIYF. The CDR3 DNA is TGTGCCAGCAGTTCGGCCCCCTCTGGAAACACCATATATTTT.

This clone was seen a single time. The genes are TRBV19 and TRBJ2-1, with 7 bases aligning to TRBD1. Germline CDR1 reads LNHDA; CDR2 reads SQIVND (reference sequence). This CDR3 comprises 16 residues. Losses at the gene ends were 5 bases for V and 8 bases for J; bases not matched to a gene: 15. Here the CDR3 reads CASSSPGTETADEQFF. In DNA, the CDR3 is TGTGCCAGTAGTTCTCCCGGGACAGAGACCGCTGATGAGCAGTTCTTC.

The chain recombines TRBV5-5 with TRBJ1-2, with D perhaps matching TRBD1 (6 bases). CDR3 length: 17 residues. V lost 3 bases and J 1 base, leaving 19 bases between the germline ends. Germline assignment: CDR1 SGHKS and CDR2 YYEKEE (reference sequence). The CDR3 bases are TGTGCCAGCAGCTCCCCGGGGCAGGGGAGTTTTAACTATGGCTACACCTTC. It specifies CASSSPGQGSFNYGYTF.

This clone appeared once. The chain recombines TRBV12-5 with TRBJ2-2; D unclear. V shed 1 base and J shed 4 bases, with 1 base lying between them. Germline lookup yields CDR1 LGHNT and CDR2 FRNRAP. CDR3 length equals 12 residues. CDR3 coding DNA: TGTGCTAGTGGTTTGGGCACCGGGGAGCTGTTTTTT. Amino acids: CASGLGTGELFF.

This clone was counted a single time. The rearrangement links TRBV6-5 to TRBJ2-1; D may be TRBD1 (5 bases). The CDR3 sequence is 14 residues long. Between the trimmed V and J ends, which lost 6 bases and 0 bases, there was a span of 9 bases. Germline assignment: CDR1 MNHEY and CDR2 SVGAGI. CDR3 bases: TGTGCCAGCAGGGGGCAGGGCTCCTACAATGAGCAGTTCTTC. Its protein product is CASRGQGSYNEQFF.

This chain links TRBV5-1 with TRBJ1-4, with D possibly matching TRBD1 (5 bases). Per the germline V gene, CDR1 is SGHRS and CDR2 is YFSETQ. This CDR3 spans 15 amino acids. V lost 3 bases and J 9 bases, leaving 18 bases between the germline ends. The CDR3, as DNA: TGCGCCAGCAGCTGGCAGGGTTCTCACAATAAAAAACTGTTTTTT. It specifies CASSWQGSHNKKLFF.

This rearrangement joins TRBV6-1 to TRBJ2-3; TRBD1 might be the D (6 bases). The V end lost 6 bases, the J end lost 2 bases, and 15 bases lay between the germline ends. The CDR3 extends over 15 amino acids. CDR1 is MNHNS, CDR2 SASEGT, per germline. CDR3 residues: CASRGARTDTDTQYF. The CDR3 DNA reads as TGTGCCAGCAGGGGGGCCAGGACAGACACAGATACGCAGTATTTT.

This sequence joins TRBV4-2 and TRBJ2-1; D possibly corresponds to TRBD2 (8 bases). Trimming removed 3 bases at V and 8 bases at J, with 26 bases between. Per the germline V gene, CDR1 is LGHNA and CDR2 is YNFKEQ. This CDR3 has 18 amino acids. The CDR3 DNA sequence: TGTGCCAGCAGCCATGCTAGGGGGCCGGGCGGGGGGAGCCATGAGCAGTTCTTC. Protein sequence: CASSHARGPGGGSHEQFF.

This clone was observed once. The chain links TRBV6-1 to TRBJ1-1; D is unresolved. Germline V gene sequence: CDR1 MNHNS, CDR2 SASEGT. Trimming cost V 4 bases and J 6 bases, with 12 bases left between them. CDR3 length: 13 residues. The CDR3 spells CASSASGSPEAFF. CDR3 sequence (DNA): TGTGCCAGCAGTGCGTCCGGGTCACCTGAAGCTTTCTTT.

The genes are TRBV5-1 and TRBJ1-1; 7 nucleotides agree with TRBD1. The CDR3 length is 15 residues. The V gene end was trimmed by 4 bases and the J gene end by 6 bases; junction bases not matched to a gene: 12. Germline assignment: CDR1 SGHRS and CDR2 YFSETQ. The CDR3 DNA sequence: TGCGCCAGCAGCCGAAGCGACCGCGGGACAGCTGAAGCTTTCTTT. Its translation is CASSRSDRGTAEAFF.

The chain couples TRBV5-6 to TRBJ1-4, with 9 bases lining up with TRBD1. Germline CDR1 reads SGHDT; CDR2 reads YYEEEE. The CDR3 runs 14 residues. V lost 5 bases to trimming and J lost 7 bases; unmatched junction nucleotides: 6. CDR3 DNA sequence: TGTGCCAGCAGTTACAGGGGGCCGACTGAAAAACTGTTTTTT. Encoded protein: CASSYRGPTEKLFF. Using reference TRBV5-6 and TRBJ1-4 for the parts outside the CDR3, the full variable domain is DAGVTQSPTHLIKTRGQQVTLRCSPKSGHDTVSWYQQALGQGPQFIFQYYEEEERQRGNFPDRFSGHQFPNYSSELNVNALLLGDSALYLCASSYRGPTEKLFFGSGTQLSVL.

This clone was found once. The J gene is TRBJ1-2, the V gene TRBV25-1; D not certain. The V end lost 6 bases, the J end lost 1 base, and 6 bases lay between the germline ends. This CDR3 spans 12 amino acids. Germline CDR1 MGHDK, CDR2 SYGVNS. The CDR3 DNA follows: TGTGCCAGCAGGGGATTTAACTATGGCTACACCTTC. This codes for CASRGFNYGYTF.

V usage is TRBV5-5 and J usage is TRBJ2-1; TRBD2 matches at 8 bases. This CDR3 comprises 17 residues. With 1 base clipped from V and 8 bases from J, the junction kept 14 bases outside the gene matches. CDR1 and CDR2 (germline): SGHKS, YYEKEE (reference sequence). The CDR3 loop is CASSLWLRGAFRDEQFF. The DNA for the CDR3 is TGTGCCAGCAGCTTGTGGTTGCGGGGGGCCTTTAGGGATGAGCAGTTCTTC.

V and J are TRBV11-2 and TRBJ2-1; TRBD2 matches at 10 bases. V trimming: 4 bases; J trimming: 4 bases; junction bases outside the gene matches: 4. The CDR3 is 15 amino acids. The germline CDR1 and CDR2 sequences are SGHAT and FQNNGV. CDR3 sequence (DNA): TGTGCCAGCAGCTATACTAGCGGGGTGTACAATGAGCAGTTCTTC. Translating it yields CASSYTSGVYNEQFF.

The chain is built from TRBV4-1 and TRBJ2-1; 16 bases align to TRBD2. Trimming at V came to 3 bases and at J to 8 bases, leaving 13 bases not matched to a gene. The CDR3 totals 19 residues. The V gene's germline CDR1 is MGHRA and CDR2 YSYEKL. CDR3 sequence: CASSHPGTSGGAGKDEQFF. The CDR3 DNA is TGCGCCAGCAGCCATCCCGGGACTAGCGGGGGGGCCGGTAAAGATGAGCAGTTCTTC.

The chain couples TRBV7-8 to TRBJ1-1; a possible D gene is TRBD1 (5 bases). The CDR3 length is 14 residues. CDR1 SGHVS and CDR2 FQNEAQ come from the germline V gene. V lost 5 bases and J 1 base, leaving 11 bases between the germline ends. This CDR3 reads CASSPYDRNTEAFF. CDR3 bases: TGTGCCAGCAGCCCATACGACAGGAACACTGAAGCTTTCTTT.